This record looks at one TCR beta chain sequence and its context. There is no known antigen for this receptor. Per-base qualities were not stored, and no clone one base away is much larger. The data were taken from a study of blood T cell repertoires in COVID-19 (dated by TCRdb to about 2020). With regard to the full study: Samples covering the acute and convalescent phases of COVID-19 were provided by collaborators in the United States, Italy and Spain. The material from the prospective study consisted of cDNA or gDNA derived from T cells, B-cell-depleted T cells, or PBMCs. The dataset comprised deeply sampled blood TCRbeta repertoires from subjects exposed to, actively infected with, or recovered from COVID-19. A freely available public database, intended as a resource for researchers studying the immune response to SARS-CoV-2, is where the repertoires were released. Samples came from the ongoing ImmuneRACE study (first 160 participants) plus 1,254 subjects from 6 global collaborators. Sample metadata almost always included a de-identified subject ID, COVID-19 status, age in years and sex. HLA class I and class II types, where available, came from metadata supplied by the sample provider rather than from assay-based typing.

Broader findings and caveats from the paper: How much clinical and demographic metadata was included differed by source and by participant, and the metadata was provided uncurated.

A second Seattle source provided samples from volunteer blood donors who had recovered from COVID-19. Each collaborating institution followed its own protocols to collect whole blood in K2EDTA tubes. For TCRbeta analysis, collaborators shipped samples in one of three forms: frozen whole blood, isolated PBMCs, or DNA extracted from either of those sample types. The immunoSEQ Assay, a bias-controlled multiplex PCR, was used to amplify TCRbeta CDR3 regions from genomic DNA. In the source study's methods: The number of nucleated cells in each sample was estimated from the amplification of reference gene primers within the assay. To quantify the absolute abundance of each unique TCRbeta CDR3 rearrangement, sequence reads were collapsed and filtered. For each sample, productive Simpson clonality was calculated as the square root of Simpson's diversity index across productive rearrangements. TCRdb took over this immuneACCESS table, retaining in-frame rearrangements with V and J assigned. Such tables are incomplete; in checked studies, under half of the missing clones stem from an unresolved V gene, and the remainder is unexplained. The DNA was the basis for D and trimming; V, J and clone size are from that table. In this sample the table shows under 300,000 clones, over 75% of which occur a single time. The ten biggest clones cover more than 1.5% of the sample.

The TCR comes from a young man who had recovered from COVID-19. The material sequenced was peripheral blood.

The DNA reads as follows: TGTGCCAGCAGCCATGAGGACAGGAGAGCTTTCTTT. The encoded protein is CASSHEDRRAFF. The V and J genes are TRBV3-1 (or the pseudogene TRBV3-2) and TRBJ1-1; 7 nucleotides in the junction match TRBD1. The CDR3, from cysteine to phenylalanine, totals 12 residues. Only the CDR3 portion is preserved as DNA: 36 bases, with reading frame beginning at the first base. In the germline V gene (reference sequence), CDR1 corresponds to LGHDT and CDR2 to YNNKEL. V trim: 3 bases; J trim: 10 bases; unmatched bases: 5.